This T cell receptor (beta chain) comes out of a study of T cells in women clearing cervical HPV infection. Study-wide results and limits: CIN3+ cases had significantly higher TCR repertoire richness than controls, but evenness did not differ. Cases carried less TRBV6-7 than controls: approximately 0.1% versus 0.16%.

Assay used: immunoSEQ multiplex PCR; TCRdb lists only in-frame clones, some missing. This sample's table has 20,000 to 30,000 clones. Points on this clone: Antigen specificity is unknown. The read ends 3 residues shy of where the CDR3 ends; the end is completed using the germline J gene.

The CDR3 has 13 residues. The V gene's germline CDR1 is SGHTA and CDR2 FQGNSA. V lost 2 bases to trimming and J lost 4 bases, with 7 bases between them. The sequenced sample consisted of blood buffy coat. The chain recombines TRBV7-2 with TRBJ2-3; weak D call: TRBD1 (5 bases). This clonotype was sampled from a woman aged 18 to 75 with a cervical HPV16 infection that either progressed to CIN3+ or cleared (not recorded which). The part of the CDR3 DNA that was read is TGTGCCAGCAGCTTACAGGGTGCAGATACG. It encodes CASSLQGADT. The whole CDR3 protein reads CASSLQGADTQYF.